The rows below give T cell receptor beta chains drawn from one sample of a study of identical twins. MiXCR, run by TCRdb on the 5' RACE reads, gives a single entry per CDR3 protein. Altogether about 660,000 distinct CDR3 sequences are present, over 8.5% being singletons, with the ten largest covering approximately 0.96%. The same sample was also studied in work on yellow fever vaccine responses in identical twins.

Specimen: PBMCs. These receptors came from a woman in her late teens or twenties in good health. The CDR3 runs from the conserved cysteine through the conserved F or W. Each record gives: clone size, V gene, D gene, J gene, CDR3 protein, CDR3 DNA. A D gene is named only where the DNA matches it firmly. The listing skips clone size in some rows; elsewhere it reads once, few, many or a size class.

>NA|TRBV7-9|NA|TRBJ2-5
CASSFDSEETQYF
TGTGCCAGCAGCTTTGATTCGGAAGAGACCCAGTACTTC
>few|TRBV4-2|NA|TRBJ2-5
CASSLRTPRGAIQETQYF
TGTGCCAGCAGCCTTAGAACGCCGAGGGGGGCAATACAAGAGACCCAGTACTTC
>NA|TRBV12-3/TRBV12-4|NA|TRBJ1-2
CASSLAGGQGYTF
TGTGCCAGCAGTTTAGCCGGCGGTCAAGGCTACACCTTC
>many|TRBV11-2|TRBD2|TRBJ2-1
CASSLGLSGGDTYNEQFF
TGTGCCAGCAGCTTGGGTCTGAGCGGGGGGGATACCTACAATGAGCAGTTCTTC
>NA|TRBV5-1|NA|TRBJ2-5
CASRPLRGDQETQYF
TGCGCCAGCCGCCCTCTCCGCGGAGATCAAGAGACCCAGTACTTC
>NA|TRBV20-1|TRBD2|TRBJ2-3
CSALPGSGVTDTQYF
TGCAGTGCTCTCCCGGGTAGCGGGGTCACAGATACGCAGTATTTT
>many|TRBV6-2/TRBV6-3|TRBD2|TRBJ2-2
CASSSLGLATPNTGELFF
TGTGCCAGCAGTAGTCTGGGACTAGCGACTCCGAACACCGGGGAGCTGTTTTTT
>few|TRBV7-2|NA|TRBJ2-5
CASSLWSETQYF
TGTGCCAGCAGCTTATGGTCAGAGACCCAGTACTTC
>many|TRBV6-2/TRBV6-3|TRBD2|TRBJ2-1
CASSSGLAGIQYNEQFF
TGTGCCAGCAGTTCGGGACTAGCGGGAATTCAGTACAATGAGCAGTTCTTC
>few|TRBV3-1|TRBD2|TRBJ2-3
CASTRTSGTGDTQYF
TGTGCCAGCACCCGGACTAGCGGAACAGGTGATACGCAGTATTTT
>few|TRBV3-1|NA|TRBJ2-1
CASSQTRKTINEQFF
TGTGCCAGCAGCCAGACTCGGAAGACCATCAATGAGCAGTTCTTC
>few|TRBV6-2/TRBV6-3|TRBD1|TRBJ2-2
CASSYVVGTGYTGELFF
TGTGCCAGCAGTTACGTCGTCGGGACAGGGTATACCGGGGAGCTGTTTTTT
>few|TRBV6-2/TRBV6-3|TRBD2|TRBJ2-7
CASGSGGRGEQYF
TGTGCCAGCGGGTCCGGCGGGAGAGGCGAGCAGTACTTC
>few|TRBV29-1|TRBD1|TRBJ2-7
CSVARTGDEQYF
TGCAGCGTTGCGAGGACAGGGGACGAGCAGTACTTC
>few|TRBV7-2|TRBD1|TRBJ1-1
CASSSMGQGNTEAFF
TGTGCCAGCAGCTCAATGGGACAGGGGAACACTGAAGCTTTCTTT
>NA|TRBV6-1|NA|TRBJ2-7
CASSSSQAPGYEQYF
TGTGCCAGCAGCAGCAGCCAGGCCCCTGGGTACGAGCAGTACTTC
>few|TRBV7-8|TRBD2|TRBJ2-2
CASSLTSGGTNTGELFF
TGTGCCAGCAGCTTAACTAGCGGGGGGACGAACACCGGGGAGCTGTTTTTT
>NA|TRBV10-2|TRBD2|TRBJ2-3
CASRPAGDTDTQYF
TGCGCCAGCAGGCCAGCGGGAGACACAGATACGCAGTATTTT
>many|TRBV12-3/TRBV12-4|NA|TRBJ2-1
CASSLRSQQFF
TGTGCCAGCAGTTTACGCTCTCAGCAGTTCTTC
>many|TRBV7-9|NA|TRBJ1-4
CASSPPERAGEKLFF
TGTGCCAGCAGCCCACCCGAGAGGGCCGGAGAAAAACTGTTTTTT
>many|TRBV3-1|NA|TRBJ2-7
CASSQEGTSYEQYF
TGTGCCAGCAGCCAAGAGGGGACCTCCTACGAGCAGTACTTC
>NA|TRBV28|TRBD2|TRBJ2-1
CASSLAGAGFDEQFF
TGTGCCAGCAGTTTAGCGGGAGCGGGTTTTGATGAGCAGTTCTTC
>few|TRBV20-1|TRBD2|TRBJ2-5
CSARGLAGDWETQYF
TGCAGTGCTAGAGGACTAGCGGGAGACTGGGAGACCCAGTACTTC
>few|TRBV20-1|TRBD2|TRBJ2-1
CSARAGTNNGEQFF
TGCAGTGCTAGGGCCGGGACTAACAATGGTGAGCAGTTCTTC
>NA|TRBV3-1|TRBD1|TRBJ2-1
CASSLRDSGNEQFF
TGTGCCAGCAGCCTCCGGGACAGTGGAAATGAGCAGTTCTTC
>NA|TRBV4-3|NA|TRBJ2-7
CAICVPKTRARVEQYF
TGCGCCATCTGCGTCCCCAAAACAAGGGCCCGAGTCGAGCAGTACTTC
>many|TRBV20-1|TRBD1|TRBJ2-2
CSALTGRTNTGELFF
TGCAGTGCCCTGACAGGGAGAACGAACACCGGGGAGCTGTTTTTT
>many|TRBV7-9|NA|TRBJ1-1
CASRGGGDTEAFF
TGTGCCAGCAGGGGGGGGGGTGACACTGAAGCTTTCTTT
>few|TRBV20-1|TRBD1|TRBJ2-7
CSPLTGRQKQYF
TGCAGTCCCTTGACAGGGCGGCAGAAGCAGTACTTC
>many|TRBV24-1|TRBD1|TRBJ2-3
CATSDWTGGRDTQYF
TGTGCCACCAGTGATTGGACAGGGGGCCGGGATACGCAGTATTTT
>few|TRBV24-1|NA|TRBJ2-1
CATSDSDGSYNEQFF
TGTGCCACCAGTGACTCGGACGGGTCCTACAATGAGCAGTTCTTC
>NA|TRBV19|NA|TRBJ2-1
CASSTGRASAGIGDNEQFF
TGTGCCAGTAGTACAGGTCGAGCTTCGGCTGGAATAGGCGACAATGAGCAGTTCTTC
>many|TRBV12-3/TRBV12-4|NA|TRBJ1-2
CASSLELGGSFSYGYTF
TGTGCCAGCAGTTTAGAGCTTGGTGGCAGCTTTTCCTATGGCTACACCTTC
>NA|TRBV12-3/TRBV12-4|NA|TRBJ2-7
CASTQDTAYEQYF
TGTGCCAGCACCCAGGACACCGCCTACGAGCAGTACTTC
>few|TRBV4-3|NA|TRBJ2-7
CASSQVPGVEQYF
TGCGCCAGCAGCCAAGTCCCGGGAGTCGAGCAGTACTTC
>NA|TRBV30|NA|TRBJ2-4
CAWSVQSIQYF
TGTGCCTGGAGTGTTCAAAGCATTCAGTACTTC
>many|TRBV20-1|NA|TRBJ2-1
CSARAAGYNEQFF
TGCAGTGCTAGAGCCGCAGGGTACAATGAGCAGTTCTTC
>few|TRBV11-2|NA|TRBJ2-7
CASSSPPDSYEQYF
TGTGCCAGCAGCTCGCCCCCTGACAGTTACGAGCAGTACTTC
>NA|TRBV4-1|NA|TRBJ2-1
CASSQDRSLGTRFFSYNEQFF
TGCGCCAGCAGCCAAGACCGTTCACTAGGGACTCGCTTCTTCTCCTACAATGAGCAGTTCTTC
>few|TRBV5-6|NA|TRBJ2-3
CASSLDQDSTDTQYF
TGTGCCAGCAGCTTGGATCAGGATAGCACAGATACGCAGTATTTT
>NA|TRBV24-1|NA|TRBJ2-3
CATSVGKGTLGTDTQYF
TGTGCCACCAGTGTGGGTAAGGGCACATTGGGCACAGATACGCAGTATTTT
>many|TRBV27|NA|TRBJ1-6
CASSPPGIIPLHF
TGTGCCAGCAGTCCCCCGGGCATAATACCCCTCCACTTT
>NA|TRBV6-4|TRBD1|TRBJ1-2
CASSARQGDYYGYTF
TGTGCCAGCAGTGCCCGACAGGGGGATTACTATGGCTACACCTTC